A single sample gave rise to the 17 T cell receptor beta chains below, sequenced in a study of control samples from healthy donors and cancer patients. Here immunoSEQ multiplex PCR was the method, and the copy in TCRdb shows in-frame clones only, minus some. Among 120,000 to 150,000 clones listed, 91% were seen once. Sequencing used blood. The receptors originated from a young man in good health.

The genes are TRBV7-9 and TRBJ1-2; tentative D call: TRBD1 (5 bases). The CDR3 extends over 13 amino acids. Germline CDR1 reads SEHNR; CDR2 reads FQNEAQ (reference sequence). Trimming pared 1 base from V and 5 bases from J, leaving 8 bases between. The CDR3 nucleotides read TGTGCCAGCAGCTTAGAGGGGCATTATGGCTACACCTTC. Amino acids: CASSLEGHYGYTF. Together with reference TRBV7-9 and TRBJ1-2, the CDR3 gives the full variable domain: DTGVSQNPRHKITKRGQNVTFRCDPISEHNRLYWYRQTLGQGPEFLTYFQNEAQLEKSRLLSDRFSAERPKGSFSTLEIQRTEQGDSAMYLCASSLEGHYGYTFGSGTRLTVV.

With regard to this clone: One end of the junction is discordant with germline, which a read error may explain. Other DNA sequences within the sample encode an identical CDR3. The chain couples TRBV5-3 to TRBJ2-1; D may be TRBD2 (5 bases). TRBV5-3 is designated an ORF whose function remains uncertain. This CDR3 is built from 19 residues. The CDR3 nucleotides read TGTGCCAGAAGCTTGGGACGGGAAGACCTCTCTCTATCCTACAATGAGCAATTCTTC. It yields the protein CARSLGREDLSLSYNEQFF.

The genes are TRBV5-4 and TRBJ2-7; 10 bases map to TRBD2. Germline assignment: CDR1 SGHNT and CDR2 YYREEE (reference sequence). The J segment lost 0 bases and the V segment lost 4 bases, leaving 10 bases of the junction unmatched. The CDR3 has 17 residues. CDR3 in DNA: TGTGCCAGCAGCCTGCCGGCTAGCGGGGGAAACTCCTACGAGCAGTACTTC. Its protein product is CASSLPASGGNSYEQYF.

The chain carries TRBV11-2 and TRBJ2-7; D is ambiguous. The CDR3 is made up of 15 amino acids. Germline CDR1 and CDR2: SGHAT and FQNNGV. Between the trimmed V and J ends, which lost 0 bases and 3 bases, there was a span of 12 bases. The CDR3 reads CASSLEAGPYYEQYF. Here the CDR3 DNA reads TGTGCCAGCAGCTTAGAGGCAGGTCCTTACTACGAGCAGTACTTC.

The chain carries TRBV7-9 and TRBJ2-7; TRBD1 matches at 8 bases. Germline-derived CDR1 and CDR2 are SEHNR and FQNEAQ (reference sequence). The junction had 9 bases not matched to a gene; V was cut back by 3 bases and J by 8 bases. The CDR3 has 14 amino acids. The chain's CDR3 is CASSLNQGATKQYF. The CDR3 bases are TGTGCCAGCAGCTTGAACCAGGGGGCTACGAAGCAGTACTTC. Full variable domain (remainder filled in from reference TRBV7-9 and TRBJ2-7): DTGVSQNPRHKITKRGQNVTFRCDPISEHNRLYWYRQTLGQGPEFLTYFQNEAQLEKSRLLSDRFSAERPKGSFSTLEIQRTEQGDSAMYLCASSLNQGATKQYFGPGTRLTVT.

This chain connects TRBV24-1 to TRBJ2-1; either TRBD1 or TRBD2 may supply D (5 bases each). Germline CDR1 and CDR2: KGHDR and SFDVKD. This CDR3 is 12 amino acids long. V was trimmed by 9 bases and J by 8 bases, leaving 13 bases between them. CDR3 in amino acids: CATRQGSDEQFF. DNA of the CDR3: TGTGCCACCCGGCAGGGTAGCGATGAGCAGTTCTTC.

The genes are TRBV10-1 and TRBJ1-5; D gene unclear. The ends were cut back, 3 bases at V and 4 bases at J, with 16 bases in the middle. The CDR3 spans 16 residues. Germline CDR1 is WNHNN and CDR2 is SYGVQD (reference sequence). CDR3 amino acids: CASSDVIKALNQPQHF. The CDR3 nucleotides are TGCGCCAGCAGTGACGTGATTAAGGCACTGAATCAGCCCCAGCATTTT.

The chain carries TRBV30 and TRBJ1-2; D might be TRBD1 (5 bases). Looked up from germline, CDR1 is GTSNPN and CDR2 is SVGIG (reference sequence). Trimming removed 3 bases at V and 8 bases at J, with 16 bases between. The CDR3 runs 13 residues. As DNA, the CDR3 is TGTGCCTGGAGCGGACGGGGACGGGGGGGCTACACCTTC. It is translated as CAWSGRGRGGYTF.

V usage is TRBV5-1 and J usage is TRBJ1-4; TRBD1 agrees at 7 bases. Germline-derived CDR1 and CDR2 are SGHRS and YFSETQ. The CDR3 extends over 19 amino acids. J gave up 3 bases and V 0 bases, and 14 bases lay outside the gene matches. The CDR3 DNA reads as TGCGCCAGCAGCTTGGGGGCCGGAGGGGGCGCTGGGGCTAATGAAAAACTGTTTTTT. Amino acid sequence: CASSLGAGGGAGANEKLFF.

This chain connects TRBV5-5 to TRBJ2-7; D gene ambiguous. CDR3 length equals 15 residues. The V and J ends lost 0 bases and 0 bases respectively, with 10 bases between them. CDR1 and CDR2 from the germline V gene are SGHKS and YYEKEE (reference sequence). The CDR3, as DNA: TGTGCCAGCAGCTTGGAGTCCCTGAGCTCCTACGAGCAGTACTTC. Translating it yields CASSLESLSSYEQYF.

This clone came up once. The rearrangement links TRBV9 to TRBJ2-2; no firm D call. The CDR3 extends over 13 amino acids. Between the trimmed V and J ends, which lost 4 bases and 3 bases, there was a span of 7 bases. In germline, CDR1 is SGDLS, CDR2 YYNGEE. The CDR3 spells CASSSSDTGELFF. The CDR3, as DNA: TGTGCCAGCAGCTCCTCGGACACCGGGGAGCTGTTTTTT.

This clone was seen more than once but under ten times. J is TRBJ1-5 and V is TRBV2; TRBD1 aligns across 7 bases. CDR1 SNHLY and CDR2 FYNNEI come from the germline V gene. Trimming at V came to 2 bases and at J to 2 bases, leaving 9 bases not matched to a gene. There are 17 residues in the CDR3. CDR3 in amino acids: CASSEPTGSRGNQPQHF. The CDR3 coding sequence is TGTGCCAGCAGTGAACCGACAGGGAGTCGGGGCAATCAGCCCCAGCATTTT.

This chain uses TRBV6-2 or TRBV6-3 with TRBJ1-6; the match to TRBD1 covers 9 bases. The CDR3 sequence is 16 residues long. Germline assignment: CDR1 MNHEY and CDR2 SVGEGT. V lost 6 bases to trimming and J lost 6 bases; unmatched junction nucleotides: 9. CDR3 sequence: CASSRWRQGVNSPLHF. The CDR3 DNA is TGTGCCAGCAGCCGCTGGCGACAGGGGGTTAATTCACCCCTCCACTTT.

V usage is TRBV15 and J usage is TRBJ1-5; no reliable D call. This CDR3 spans 12 amino acids. Germline V gene lookup returns CDR1 LNHNV and CDR2 YYDKDF (reference sequence). The germline V and J ends were trimmed by 0 bases and 4 bases, with 1 base remaining between them. This CDR3 reads CATSRDNQPQHF. The CDR3 region has the DNA TGTGCCACCAGCAGAGATAATCAGCCCCAGCATTTT.

This clone has more than one count but fewer than ten. The chain is built from TRBV2 and TRBJ2-3, with no clear D. The ends were cut back, 2 bases at V and 5 bases at J, with 8 bases in the middle. This CDR3 contains 13 residues. The V gene's germline CDR1 is SNHLY and CDR2 FYNNEI. This CDR3 is CASSEYGGDTQYF. The DNA of the CDR3 is TGTGCCAGCAGTGAATATGGCGGAGATACGCAGTATTTT. Complete variable domain (other parts from reference TRBV2 and TRBJ2-3): EPEVTQTPSHQVTQMGQEVILRCVPISNHLYFYWYRQILGQKVEFLVSFYNNEISEKSEIFDDQFSVERPDGSNFTLKIRSTKLEDSAMYFCASSEYGGDTQYFGPGTRLTVL.

This chain joins TRBV30 and TRBJ1-1; TRBD1 might be the D (6 bases). The CDR3 has 13 residues. Trimming stripped 6 bases from V and 2 bases from J, with 13 bases between. Germline lookup yields CDR1 GTSNPN and CDR2 SVGIG (reference sequence). The CDR3 sequence: CACRTAINTEAFF. Here the CDR3 DNA reads TGTGCCTGCCGGACAGCTATCAACACTGAAGCTTTCTTT.

The chain uses TRBV7-3 and TRBJ2-2, with D unresolved. The germline CDR1 and CDR2 sequences are SGHTA and FQGTGA. The CDR3 length is 13 residues. The V gene lost 5 bases and the J gene lost 6 bases, with 10 bases spanning the gap. In DNA, the CDR3 is TGTGCCAGCAGCCCGAGGAGAGCCGGGGAGCTGTTTTTT. It codes for CASSPRRAGELFF.